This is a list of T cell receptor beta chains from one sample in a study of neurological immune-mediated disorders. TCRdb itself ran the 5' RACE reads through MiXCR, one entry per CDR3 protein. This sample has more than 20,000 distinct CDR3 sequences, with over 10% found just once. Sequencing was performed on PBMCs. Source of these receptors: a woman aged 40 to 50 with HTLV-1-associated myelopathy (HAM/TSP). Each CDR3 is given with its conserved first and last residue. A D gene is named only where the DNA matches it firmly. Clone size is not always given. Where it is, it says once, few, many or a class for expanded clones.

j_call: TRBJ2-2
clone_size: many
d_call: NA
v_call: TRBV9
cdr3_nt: TGTGCCAGCAGCGTAAACGTGAACACCGGGGAGCTGTTTTTT
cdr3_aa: CASSVNVNTGELFF

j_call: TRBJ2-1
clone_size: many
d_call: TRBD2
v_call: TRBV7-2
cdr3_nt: TGTGCCAGCAGCTTTACTAGCGGGGGGGCCTACAATGAGCAGTTCTTC
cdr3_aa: CASSFTSGGAYNEQFF

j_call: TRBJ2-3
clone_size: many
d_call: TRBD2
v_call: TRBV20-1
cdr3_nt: TGCAGTGCTGAGACACCGGGACTAAACACAGATACGCAGTATTTT
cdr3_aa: CSAETPGLNTDTQYF

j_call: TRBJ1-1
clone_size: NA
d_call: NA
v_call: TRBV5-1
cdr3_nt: TGCGCCAGTAGCTGGGGGACGGAGTACACTGAAGCTTTCTTT
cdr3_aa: CASSWGTEYTEAFF

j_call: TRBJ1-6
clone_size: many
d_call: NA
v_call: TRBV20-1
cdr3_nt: TGCAGTGCTAGAAGGCAGGGGCCCAGCTCCTATAATTCACCCCTCCACTTT
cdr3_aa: CSARRQGPSSYNSPLHF

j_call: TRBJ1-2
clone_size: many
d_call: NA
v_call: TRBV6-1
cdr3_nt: TGTGCCAGCGTCGGCAGTTTAATAGCTAACTATGGCTACACCTTC
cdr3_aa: CASVGSLIANYGYTF

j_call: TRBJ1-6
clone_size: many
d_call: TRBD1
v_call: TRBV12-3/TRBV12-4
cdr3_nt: TGTGCCAGCAGTTTAGTTCGACAGGGTGTTTCACCCCTCCACTTT
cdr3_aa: CASSLVRQGVSPLHF

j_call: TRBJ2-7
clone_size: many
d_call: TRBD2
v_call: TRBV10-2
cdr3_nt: TGCGCCAGCAGTGAACGTTTTAGTAGAGGGAGGGCCAAGTACGAGCAGTACTTC
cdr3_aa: CASSERFSRGRAKYEQYF

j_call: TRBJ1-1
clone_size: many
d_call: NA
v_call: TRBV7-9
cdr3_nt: TGTGCCAGCACTAAGTCGAACACTGAAGCTTTCTTT
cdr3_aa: CASTKSNTEAFF

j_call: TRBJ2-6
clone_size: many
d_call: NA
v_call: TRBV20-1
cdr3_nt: TGCAGTGCTAGGCAGGACCCCGGGGCCAACGTCCTGACTTTC
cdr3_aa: CSARQDPGANVLTF

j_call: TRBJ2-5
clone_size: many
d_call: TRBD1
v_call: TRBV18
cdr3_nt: TGTGCCAGCTCACCACCGGACAGGCAAGAGACCCAGTACTTC
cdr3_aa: CASSPPDRQETQYF

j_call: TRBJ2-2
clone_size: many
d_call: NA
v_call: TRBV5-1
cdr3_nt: TGCGCCAGCAGCTTGGATCTCGGGGTCACCGGGGAGCTGTTTTTT
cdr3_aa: CASSLDLGVTGELFF

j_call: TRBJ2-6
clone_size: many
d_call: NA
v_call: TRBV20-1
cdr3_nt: TGCAGTGCTAGAGATGGGGTCTCTGGGGCCAACGTCCTGACTTTC
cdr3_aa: CSARDGVSGANVLTF

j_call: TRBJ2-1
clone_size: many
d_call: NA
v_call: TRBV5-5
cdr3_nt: TGTGCCAGCAGCAAACCTAGTAATCGGGGGGCGGGGAATGAGCAGTTCTTC
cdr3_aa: CASSKPSNRGAGNEQFF

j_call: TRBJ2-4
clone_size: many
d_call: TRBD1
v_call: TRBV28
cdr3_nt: TGTGCCAGCGGACAGGGGAAAGCCAAAAACATTCAGTACTTC
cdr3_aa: CASGQGKAKNIQYF

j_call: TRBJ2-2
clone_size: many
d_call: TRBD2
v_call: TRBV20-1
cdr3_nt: TGCAGTCTCGCGGCCCGGGGGGGCGTGGAGGCCGGGGAGCTGTTTTTT
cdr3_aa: CSLAARGGVEAGELFF

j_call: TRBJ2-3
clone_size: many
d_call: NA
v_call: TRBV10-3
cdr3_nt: TGTGCCATCAAGGGGCGAGGGCCCACAGATACGCAGTATTTT
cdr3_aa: CAIKGRGPTDTQYF

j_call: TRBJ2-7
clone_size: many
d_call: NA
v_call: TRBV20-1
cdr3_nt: TGCAGTGCTAGAAGTTTTAGCGACCACTACGAGCAGTACTTC
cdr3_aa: CSARSFSDHYEQYF

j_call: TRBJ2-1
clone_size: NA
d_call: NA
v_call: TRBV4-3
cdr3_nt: TGCGCCAGCAGCCAAGATGGTTGGGATGAGCTGTTCTTC
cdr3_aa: CASSQDGWDELFF

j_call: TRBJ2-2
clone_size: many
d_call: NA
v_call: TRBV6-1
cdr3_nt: TGTGCCAGCAGTGAAAAGGCAGGGTTCACCGGGGAGCTGTTTTTT
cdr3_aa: CASSEKAGFTGELFF

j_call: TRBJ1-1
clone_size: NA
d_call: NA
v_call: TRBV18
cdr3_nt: TGTGCCAGCTCACCGAGTCAGAACACTGAAGCTTTCTTT
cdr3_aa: CASSPSQNTEAFF

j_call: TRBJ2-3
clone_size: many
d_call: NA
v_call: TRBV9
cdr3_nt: TGTGCCAGCAGCGTAGTAACCTCAGATACGCAGTATTTT
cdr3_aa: CASSVVTSDTQYF

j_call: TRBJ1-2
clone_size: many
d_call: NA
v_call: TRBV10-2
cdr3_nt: TGCGCCAGCAGTGGAGGGTCTAACTATGGCTACACCTTC
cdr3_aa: CASSGGSNYGYTF

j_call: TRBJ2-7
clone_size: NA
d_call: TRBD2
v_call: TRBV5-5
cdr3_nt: TGTGCCAGCAGATTGACTAGCTGGTACGAGCAGTACTTC
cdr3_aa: CASRLTSWYEQYF

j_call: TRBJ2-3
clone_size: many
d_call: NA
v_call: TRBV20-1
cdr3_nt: TGCAGTGCTAGAGATTCGACGGGGGAAAGCACAGATACGCAGTATTTT
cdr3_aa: CSARDSTGESTDTQYF

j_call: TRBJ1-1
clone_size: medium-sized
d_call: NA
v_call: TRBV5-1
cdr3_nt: TGCGCCAGCAGCCCAGGGACAATGAACACTGAAGCTTTCTTT
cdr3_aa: CASSPGTMNTEAFF